This entry concerns a single T cell receptor beta chain. This entry belongs to a study of T cell changes during pregnancy in multiple sclerosis. The V gene's germline CDR1 is SGHVS and CDR2 FQNEAQ. Deletions cut 0 bases from V and 3 bases from J, with 6 bases between. The CDR3 runs 13 residues. The method was immunoSEQ multiplex PCR; TCRdb's version includes in-frame clones alone and lacks a portion of them. The sample has 50,000 to 60,000 clones; about nine tenths are singletons. The gene calls are TRBV7-8 and TRBJ2-7; D remains ambiguous. This clonotype was obtained from a female donor with multiple sclerosis, enrolled in a pregnancy study. Sequences were derived from peripheral blood, sampled after pregnancy. The CDR3 sequence: CASSLAGRYEQYF. CDR3 coding DNA: TGTGCCAGCAGCTTAGCGGGCCGCTACGAGCAGTACTTC.